One sample yielded the 24 T cell receptor beta chains listed below, sequenced in a study of a mutant IDH1 vaccine in newly diagnosed glioma (dated by TCRdb to about 2021). These TCRs' antigens remain unknown. The time point label for this specimen denotes: week 23, last vaccination. Each vaccine dose was 300 ug of a 20-mer mutant IDH1 peptide in Montanide, given subcutaneously with topical imiquimod. Libraries were built with the immunoSEQ multiplex PCR assay. As stored in TCRdb, this immuneACCESS dataset retains in-frame rearrangements with V and J assigned. A fraction of the clones does not appear; measured against another copy, unresolved V genes explain less than half of the discrepancy, and the remainder lacks a known reason. For this sample the table gives approximately 82,000 clones, of which more than 80% were detected only once. The top ten clones comprise 0.6% to 0.95% of the sample. The material sequenced was PBMCs, taken from a glioma patient whose treatment included an IDH1 peptide vaccine. These receptors all come from a woman aged 50 to 60 with glioma.

This chain joins TRBV6-4 and TRBJ2-1, with D perhaps being TRBD1 or TRBD2 (5 bases each). Germline lookup yields CDR1 MRHNA and CDR2 SNTAGT. The CDR3 is made up of 13 amino acids. V was clipped by 6 bases and J by 10 bases, with 16 bases between them. The CDR3, as DNA: TGTGCCAGCAGCCGGGACCCTTCTAGGGAGCAGTTCTTC. Amino acid sequence: CASSRDPSREQFF.

The chain has TRBV5-4 and TRBJ2-1, with TRBD1 matching 9 bases. This CDR3 comprises 17 residues. V lost 0 bases and J lost 7; bases outside the gene matches: 11. Germline assignment: CDR1 SGHNT and CDR2 YYREEE (reference sequence). The chain's CDR3 is CASSLGPGQGLGNEQFF. The CDR3 DNA is TGTGCCAGCAGCTTGGGGCCGGGACAGGGATTAGGAAATGAGCAGTTCTTC.

The chain has TRBV5-8 and TRBJ2-5, with a tentative D call TRBD1 (6 bases). Trimming shortened V by 1 base and J by 1 base, and 17 bases separated the two germline ends. The CDR3 totals 17 residues. Looked up from germline, CDR1 is SGHTS and CDR2 is YDEGEE. The CDR3 nucleotides are TGTGCCAGCAGCTTGCCGAACAGGGTGAGACTCCAAGAGACCCAGTACTTC. It specifies CASSLPNRVRLQETQYF. The full variable domain, with the rest looked up from reference TRBV5-8 and TRBJ2-5, is EAGVTQSPTHLIKTRGQQATLRCSPISGHTSVYWYQQALGLGLQFLLWYDEGEERNRGNFPPRFSGRQFPNYSSELNVNALELEDSALYLCASSLPNRVRLQETQYFGPGTRLLVL.

The rearrangement links TRBV18 to TRBJ2-3; 7 bases are a match to TRBD2. CDR1 is KGHSH, CDR2 LQKENI, per germline. After removal of 6 bases from V and 3 bases from J, the junction contained 9 bases not matched to a gene. CDR3 length: 15 amino acids. Here the CDR3 reads CASSYVTSATDTQYF. The CDR3 DNA is TGTGCCAGCTCCTATGTTACTAGCGCTACAGATACGCAGTATTTT.

This chain joins TRBV5-4 and TRBJ2-2; TRBD2 matches 8 bases. Germline V CDR1 and CDR2: SGHNT, YYREEE (reference sequence). The trim removed 2 bases at V and 3 bases at J, leaving 3 bases unmatched. This CDR3 has 15 residues. The CDR3 loop reads CASSLSGRYTGELFF. Written as DNA, the CDR3 is TGTGCCAGCAGCTTAAGCGGGAGATACACCGGGGAGCTGTTTTTT.

This chain links TRBV28 with TRBJ2-7; D is perhaps TRBD1 or TRBD2 (6 bases each). Trimming left V 8 bases short and J 2 bases short, with 19 bases between. The CDR3 has 15 amino acids. Per the germline V gene, CDR1 is MDHEN and CDR2 is SYDVKM. Here the CDR3 DNA reads TGTGCCAGCTCCTCCAAGGGGGGCCTTCCCTACGAGCAGTACTTC. This sequence encodes CASSSKGGLPYEQYF. The entire variable domain, with the rest obtained from reference TRBV28 and TRBJ2-7, is as follows: DVKVTQSSRYLVKRTGEKVFLECVQDMDHENMFWYRQDPGLGLRLIYFSYDVKMKEKGDIPEGYSVSREKKERFSLILESASTNQTSMYLCASSSKGGLPYEQYFGPGTRLTVT.

This clone was found a few times. The chain links TRBV28 to TRBJ2-5; D uncertain. Trimming pared 2 bases from V and 2 bases from J, leaving 9 bases between. This CDR3 has 14 residues. Per germline, CDR1 MDHEN and CDR2 SYDVKM. CDR3 region: CASSLPEQQETQYF. CDR3 nucleotide sequence: TGTGCCAGCAGTTTACCTGAACAACAAGAGACCCAGTACTTC.

A single count supports this clone. The rearrangement uses TRBV5-1 and TRBJ2-1; the D is unclear. V was shortened by 0 bases and J by 2 bases, with 0 bases between the two germline ends. Germline CDR1 is SGHRS and CDR2 is YFSETQ. CDR3 length: 12 residues. The CDR3 DNA reads TGCGCCAGCAGCTTGGCCTACAATGAGCAGTTCTTC. Translating gives CASSLAYNEQFF.

V and J are TRBV7-3 and TRBJ2-1; the D is unclear. V lost 1 base and J lost 6, with 10 bases in between. The CDR3 is 14 amino acids. Germline CDR1 is SGHTA and CDR2 is FQGTGA. The CDR3 reads CASSLRRVTNEQFF. The CDR3 DNA follows: TGTGCCAGCAGCTTAAGGAGAGTGACCAATGAGCAGTTCTTC.

The chain links TRBV28 to TRBJ1-3; D perhaps matches TRBD1 (5 bases). The CDR3 totals 16 residues. CDR1 is MDHEN, CDR2 SYDVKM, per germline. V was clipped by 1 base and J by 0 bases, with 10 bases between them. CDR3 protein: CASSLSQGLSGNTIYF. The CDR3 DNA is TGTGCCAGCAGTTTATCGCAGGGACTCTCTGGAAACACCATATATTTT.

This clone appeared once. The chain links TRBV6-5 to TRBJ2-5, with 7 bases identical to TRBD1. Germline V gene sequence: CDR1 MNHEY, CDR2 SVGAGI. This CDR3 spans 13 amino acids. With 6 bases clipped from V and 7 bases from J, the junction kept 8 bases outside the gene matches. CDR3 loop: CASSPDRSGTQYF. The CDR3 bases are TGTGCCAGCAGCCCGGACAGGTCGGGGACCCAGTACTTC.

This clone was seen a handful of times. The J gene is TRBJ2-5, the V gene TRBV5-1; perhaps TRBD1 as D (6 bases). The germline V gene has CDR1 SGHRS and CDR2 YFSETQ. The CDR3 extends over 16 amino acids. Trimming removed 2 bases from V and 1 base from J, with 15 bases in between. The CDR3 loop is CASSFGGQSSQETQYF. DNA of the CDR3: TGCGCCAGCAGCTTCGGCGGACAGTCCTCCCAAGAGACCCAGTACTTC. The variable domain in full, with the rest retrieved from reference TRBV5-1 and TRBJ2-5, is KAGVTQTPRYLIKTRGQQVTLSCSPISGHRSVSWYQQTPGQGLQFLFEYFSETQRNKGNFPGRFSGRQFSNSRSEMNVSTLELGDSALYLCASSFGGQSSQETQYFGPGTRLLVL.

In DNA form, the CDR3 reads TGTGCCAGCAGCTTGGGAGTACGGCAGGGGGCGGCCCAGTACTTC. Residues: CASSLGVRQGAAQYF. This chain uses TRBV5-4 with TRBJ2-5, with 8 nucleotides matching TRBD1. The germline CDR1 and CDR2 sequences are SGHNT and YYREEE (reference sequence). V lost 0 bases, J lost 9 bases, and 10 bases stayed unmatched. This CDR3 contains 15 residues.

This clone was picked up a small number of times. This chain uses TRBV29-1 with TRBJ1-5; D remains ambiguous. Looked up from germline, CDR1 is SQVTM and CDR2 is ANQGSEA. V was pared by 4 bases and J by 3 bases, with 10 bases between. The CDR3 contains 13 residues. DNA for the CDR3: TGCAGCGTTGGCGTGCAGTTCAATCAGCCCCAGCATTTT. It translates to CSVGVQFNQPQHF.

The chain is built from TRBV10-3 and TRBJ2-7; D is possibly TRBD1 (5 bases). Per germline, CDR1 ENHRY and CDR2 SYGVKD. The germline V and J ends were trimmed by 8 bases and 3 bases, with 11 bases remaining between them. The CDR3 runs 12 residues. CDR3 protein: CAIRTGNYEQYF. CDR3 nucleotides: TGTGCCATCCGAACAGGAAACTACGAGCAGTACTTC.

The chain is built from TRBV10-2 and TRBJ1-1, with 9 bases that match TRBD1. Trimming took 6 bases from V and 5 from J; bases not matched to a gene: 13. Germline V CDR1 and CDR2: WSHSY, SAAADI. There are 16 residues in the CDR3. The CDR3 nucleotides read TGCGCCAGCAGGAGGGGACAGGGCGCCGTGGGAACTGAAGCTTTCTTT. This gives the protein CASRRGQGAVGTEAFF.

The rearrangement links TRBV19 to TRBJ2-5, with D perhaps TRBD1 (7 bases). V lost 3 bases and J lost 2, with 16 bases in between. The V gene's germline CDR1 is LNHDA and CDR2 SQIVND (reference sequence). The CDR3 totals 16 residues. DNA of the CDR3: TGTGCCAGTAGTATTGGTGTCAGGGGGGATCAAGAGACCCAGTACTTC. Translating it yields CASSIGVRGDQETQYF.

V is TRBV6-5 and J is TRBJ1-4; D not certain. Germline V lookup: CDR1 MNHEY, CDR2 SVGAGI. The CDR3 has 13 amino acids. The V gene lost 6 bases and the J gene lost 10 bases, with 15 bases spanning the gap. The CDR3 region has the DNA TGTGCCAGCAGCCCACTGCGGGAGGGAAAACTGTTTTTT. This encodes CASSPLREGKLFF.

The chain uses TRBV6-6 and TRBJ2-2, with unresolved D. Looked up from germline, CDR1 is MNHNY and CDR2 is SVGAGI (reference sequence). The germline V and J ends were trimmed by 0 bases and 5 bases, with 7 bases remaining between them. The CDR3 loop spans 14 amino acids. This CDR3 is CASSYSEGTGELFF. CDR3 nucleotides: TGTGCCAGCAGTTACTCGGAAGGAACCGGGGAGCTGTTTTTT.

The rearrangement uses TRBV7-9 and TRBJ2-5; D perhaps matches TRBD1 (6 bases). Germline V gene sequence: CDR1 SEHNR, CDR2 FQNEAQ (reference sequence). V shed 2 bases and J shed 0 bases, with 7 bases lying between them. The CDR3 consists of 14 residues. CDR3 nucleotides: TGTGCCAGCAGCTTACGGGACAACCAAGAGACCCAGTACTTC. Its translation is CASSLRDNQETQYF. Combining the CDR3 with reference TRBV7-9 and TRBJ2-5 gives the whole variable domain DTGVSQNPRHKITKRGQNVTFRCDPISEHNRLYWYRQTLGQGPEFLTYFQNEAQLEKSRLLSDRFSAERPKGSFSTLEIQRTEQGDSAMYLCASSLRDNQETQYFGPGTRLLVL.

The V call is TRBV4-1, the J call TRBJ2-5; 8 nucleotides line up with TRBD1. The J segment lost 2 bases and the V segment lost 1 base, leaving 6 bases of the junction unmatched. CDR1 MGHRA and CDR2 YSYEKL come from the germline V gene. The CDR3 contains 16 residues. For the CDR3, the DNA is TGCGCCAGCAGCCAAGTTTTCCGGACAGGGCAAGAGACCCAGTACTTC. Protein product: CASSQVFRTGQETQYF.

The V call is TRBV15, the J call TRBJ2-7; D is possibly TRBD1 (6 bases). Germline CDR1 reads LNHNV; CDR2 reads YYDKDF (reference sequence). The CDR3 is 13 amino acids. V was clipped by 1 base and J by 4 bases, with 8 bases between them. CDR3 sequence (DNA): TGTGCCACCAGCAGAGCTGACAGGTACGAGCAGTACTTC. Protein: CATSRADRYEQYF.

V gene TRBV20-1 combines with J gene TRBJ2-7; TRBD2 aligns across 8 bases. V lost 6 bases and J lost 5; bases outside the gene matches: 3. Germline CDR1 reads DFQATT; CDR2 reads SNEGSKA (reference sequence). This CDR3 region has 11 residues. CDR3 loop: CSARLAHEQYF. As DNA, the CDR3 is TGCAGTGCGAGACTAGCGCACGAGCAGTACTTC.

This chain links TRBV5-6 with TRBJ2-7, with a weak D call TRBD2 (6 bases). This CDR3 is built from 15 residues. In germline, CDR1 is SGHDT, CDR2 YYEEEE. V gave up 3 bases and J gave up 9 bases, with 22 bases separating them. CDR3 region: CASSSGTARGNGQYF. CDR3 in DNA: TGTGCCAGCAGCTCCGGGACGGCTCGGGGGAATGGGCAGTACTTC.